This is a list of T cell receptor beta chains from one sample in a study of CD8+CD57+ T cells in acquired aplastic anemia. One entry per CDR3 protein, called by TCRdb with MiXCR from the reads. The table has about 130,000 distinct CDR3 sequences, about 40% seen once. The sample was sorted CD4+, CD8+, or CD8+CD57+ T cells (not recorded which) from PBMCs. These receptors came from a human donor in good health, serving as a control. Each CDR3 is given with its conserved first and last residue. A D gene is named only where the DNA matches it firmly. The size entry is marked missing in some rows and otherwise reads once, few, many or a size class.

v_gene	abundance	j_gene	d_gene	CDR3aa	CDR3nt
TRBV20-1	few	TRBJ2-7	NA	CGAREQNGQYF	TGCGGTGCTAGAGAACAGAACGGGCAGTACTTC
TRBV20-1	many	TRBJ2-3	TRBD2	CSAPKGGGFTDTQYF	TGCAGTGCTCCTAAAGGCGGGGGGTTCACAGATACGCAGTATTTT
TRBV10-3	NA	TRBJ2-4	TRBD2	CAISESRLALGNIQYF	TGTGCCATCAGTGAGTCTCGACTAGCGTTGGGAAACATTCAGTACTTC
TRBV29-1	NA	TRBJ2-7	NA	CSVEGKGYSGVYEQYF	TGCAGCGTGGAAGGGAAGGGGTATTCAGGGGTCTACGAGCAGTACTTC
TRBV19	NA	TRBJ2-5	TRBD1	CASNIGTAQETQYF	TGTGCCAGTAATATCGGGACAGCGCAAGAGACCCAGTACTTC
TRBV5-1	NA	TRBJ2-7	TRBD1	CASSREDRAYEQYF	TGCGCCAGCAGCAGGGAAGACAGGGCCTACGAGCAGTACTTC
TRBV3-1	many	TRBJ1-6	TRBD1	CASRDRQGNSPLHF	TGTGCCAGCAGGGATAGACAGGGGAATTCACCCCTCCACTTT
TRBV6-5	many	TRBJ2-5	TRBD2	CASSAGGLVQETQYF	TGTGCCAGCAGCGCGGGGGGCCTCGTCCAAGAGACCCAGTACTTC
TRBV2	few	TRBJ2-3	TRBD1	CASSKRVGTGKRSSTDTQYF	TGTGCCAGCAGTAAAAGGGTAGGGACAGGGAAACGGTCTAGCACAGATACGCAGTATTTT
TRBV6-1	many	TRBJ2-3	NA	CASTRNYGPSTDTQYF	TGTGCCAGCACTCGTAATTATGGACCTAGCACAGATACGCAGTATTTT
TRBV19	NA	TRBJ2-1	NA	CASSIVRFSSYNEQFF	TGTGCCAGTAGTATCGTCAGGTTTAGCTCCTACAATGAGCAGTTCTTC
TRBV14	many	TRBJ1-3	NA	CASRLSGNTIYF	TGTGCCAGCAGGCTCTCTGGAAACACCATATATTTT
TRBV19	NA	TRBJ1-2	TRBD1	CASSIQGDTYGYTF	TGTGCCAGTAGTATCCAGGGGGACACCTATGGCTACACCTTC
TRBV6-1	many	TRBJ2-1	NA	CASSGQVLNEQFF	TGTGCCAGCAGTGGACAGGTCCTCAATGAGCAGTTCTTC
TRBV11-2	many	TRBJ2-1	TRBD1	CASSPRGQGASVSVNEQFF	TGTGCCAGCAGCCCCAGGGGACAGGGGGCATCGGTTAGCGTAAATGAGCAGTTCTTC
TRBV5-1	few	TRBJ1-2	TRBD1	CASKFAENRGLGGYTF	TGCGCCAGCAAATTCGCGGAGAACAGGGGGCTCGGTGGCTACACCTTC
TRBV12-3/TRBV12-4	many	TRBJ2-1	NA	CASRGGSYNEQFF	TGTGCCAGCAGGGGGGGTTCCTACAATGAGCAGTTCTTC
TRBV10-1	many	TRBJ2-7	NA	CASSEGEGPYEQYF	TGCGCCAGCAGTGAGGGGGAAGGTCCCTACGAGCAGTACTTC
TRBV7-6	NA	TRBJ2-5	NA	CASSYQETQYF	TGTGCCAGCAGTTATCAAGAGACCCAGTACTTC
TRBV5-1	NA	TRBJ2-1	TRBD1	CASSPGTGGRSLNEQFF	TGCGCCAGCAGCCCGGGTACAGGGGGAAGGTCTTTGAATGAGCAGTTCTTC
TRBV15	NA	TRBJ1-1	NA	CATSSKVTQGREAFF	TGCGCCACCAGCAGCAAAGTGACACAGGGCCGTGAAGCTTTCTTT
TRBV7-2	many	TRBJ2-3	TRBD2	CASSSRTRITDTQYF	TGTGCCAGCAGCTCGAGGACTAGGATCACAGATACGCAGTATTTT
TRBV2	many	TRBJ1-1	NA	CASTWGNTEAFF	TGTGCCAGCACGTGGGGGAACACTGAAGCTTTCTTT
TRBV27	many	TRBJ1-2	TRBD1	CASSPTPRQGSIEF	TGTGCCAGCAGTCCCACTCCAAGACAGGGTTCGATCGAGTTC
TRBV7-7	many	TRBJ2-1	NA	CASSLGWGSGEQFF	TGTGCCAGCAGCTTAGGGTGGGGTAGTGGTGAGCAGTTCTTC
TRBV7-9	many	TRBJ1-2	NA	CASSRDGEVYTF	TGTGCCAGCAGCCGGGACGGCGAGGTGTACACCTTC
TRBV25-1	NA	TRBJ1-3	NA	CASAGQSSGNTIYF	TGTGCCAGCGCCGGGCAAAGCTCTGGAAACACCATATATTTT
TRBV9	many	TRBJ2-5	NA	CASSQEGGLGETQYF	TGTGCCAGCAGCCAAGAGGGGGGTTTAGGGGAGACCCAGTACTTC
TRBV5-1	many	TRBJ2-5	NA	CASSLAGRGGETQYF	TGCGCCAGCAGCTTGGCGGGTCGGGGAGGCGAGACCCAGTACTTC
TRBV14	many	TRBJ2-1	NA	CASSQGRGGAADNEQFF	TGTGCCAGCAGCCAAGGGAGAGGGGGTGCAGCTGACAATGAGCAGTTCTTC
TRBV6-1	many	TRBJ1-6	NA	CASRESGNSPLHF	TGTGCCAGCAGAGAAAGCGGCAATTCACCCCTCCACTTT
TRBV29-1	NA	TRBJ1-2	NA	CSVRDVGTDDYGYTF	TGCAGCGTTCGGGACGTAGGAACAGACGACTATGGCTACACCTTC
TRBV2	NA	TRBJ1-2	NA	CASLSPAGIYGYTF	TGTGCCAGCCTAAGCCCGGCAGGAATCTATGGCTACACCTTC
TRBV25-1	many	TRBJ1-1	TRBD1	CASSDGTVKAFF	TGTGCCAGCAGCGACGGGACAGTCAAAGCTTTCTTT
TRBV7-8	NA	TRBJ2-7	NA	CASSQGPWEQYF	TGTGCCAGCAGCCAGGGGCCGTGGGAGCAGTACTTC
TRBV2	NA	TRBJ1-2	NA	CASSNTGGYTF	TGTGCCAGCAGTAACACAGGGGGCTACACCTTC
TRBV25-1	NA	TRBJ1-5	TRBD1	CASSERIGTGWPQHF	TGTGCCAGCAGTGAACGGATAGGGACAGGATGGCCCCAGCATTTT
TRBV9	once	TRBJ2-7	TRBD1	CASAGTGPYEQYF	TGTGCCAGCGCCGGGACAGGGCCCTACGAGCAGTACTTC
TRBV20-1	many	TRBJ1-2	NA	CSARGVGGDYGYTF	TGCAGTGCTAGAGGCGTCGGCGGCGACTATGGCTACACCTTC
TRBV6-1	NA	TRBJ2-7	NA	CASSEFLRGDNYEQYF	TGTGCCAGCAGTGAATTTCTGAGGGGGGACAACTACGAGCAGTACTTC
TRBV11-2	NA	TRBJ2-1	TRBD1	CASSSGSRDRVGNEQFF	TGTGCCAGCAGCTCAGGGAGCCGGGACAGGGTGGGTAATGAGCAGTTCTTC
TRBV2	NA	TRBJ2-7	NA	CASSLSPGSGEQYF	TGTGCCAGCAGTTTATCACCGGGATCAGGGGAGCAGTACTTC